These T cell receptor beta chains were read from a single sample in a study of cytomegalovirus exposure and HLA in healthy donors. Clones were sequenced by immunoSEQ multiplex PCR, and TCRdb holds only the in-frame ones, with some missing. Its clone listing holds 100,000 to 150,000 clones. Sample: PBMCs. These receptors came from a woman aged 40 to 55 in good health and CMV-seronegative. Both conserved end residues are trimmed from each CDR3. The D gene is left open where the match is weak.

TRBD1	TRBV19	TRBJ1-3	ASSQGQGITGNTIY
NA	TRBV19	TRBJ1-1	ASSMFTDQPGTEAF
NA	TRBV4-1	TRBJ1-2	ASSQDARRVGYT
NA	TRBV7-2	TRBJ2-3	ASSLVASRVSNTQY
NA	TRBV7-6	TRBJ1-1	ASSLTVDTEAF
TRBD1	TRBV6-1	TRBJ2-4	ASGGTAKNIQY
TRBD2	TRBV15	TRBJ2-1	ATSRARGGSEQF
NA	TRBV10-3	TRBJ2-1	ASTGNQDEQF
NA	TRBV6-5	TRBJ1-5	ASSPGPRWPQH
NA	TRBV28	TRBJ2-5	ASREGSEETQY
TRBD1	TRBV11-2	TRBJ1-2	ASSLGPGQGTYGYT
TRBD1	TRBV5-1	TRBJ1-4	ASSPGTGYEKLF
TRBD1	TRBV5-1	TRBJ2-4	ASSSYRTGEGIQY
NA	TRBV27	TRBJ1-3	ASSFRWRGEGNTIY
TRBD1	TRBV27	TRBJ1-6	ASSFLSGTGNSPLH
TRBD2	TRBV5-1	TRBJ2-2	ASSSGLAENTGELF
NA	TRBV5-1	TRBJ1-5	ASSAGQNQPQH
NA	TRBV5-1	TRBJ2-5	ASSLASEETQY
NA	TRBV6-4	TRBJ1-2	AIKRGCSYGYT
NA	TRBV6-5	TRBJ1-2	ASSPPTPGNYGYT
TRBD2	TRBV7-9	TRBJ2-5	ASSLGGGKTQY
NA	TRBV9	TRBJ2-7	ASSPQGQPYEQY
NA	TRBV4-3	TRBJ1-1	ASSQDTGLTPRTEAF
NA	TRBV9	TRBJ1-2	ARPGKDSQS
TRBD1	TRBV28	TRBJ1-4	ASTPPGQVNEKLF
NA	TRBV18	TRBJ1-1	ASSPARDTEAF
NA	TRBV6-1	TRBJ1-3	ASSDRSGNTIY